This T cell receptor (beta chain) was recovered during a study of cytomegalovirus exposure and HLA in healthy donors. PCR primers comprised 60 Vbeta and 13 Jbeta primers. Only in-frame clones appear in the TCRdb table, and some are missing; sequencing was by immunoSEQ multiplex PCR. The sample contains 100,000 or so clones, roughly 71% of which appear only once. The CDR3 covers 13 residues. The germline V gene has CDR1 LGHNA and CDR2 YSLEER. The V segment lost 1 base and the J segment 8 bases; nucleotides outside the gene matches: 3. Nominally healthy donors were sampled, though unrecorded immune exposures were likely.

Input material: PBMCs. The rearrangement joins TRBV4-3 to TRBJ1-2; 8 bases are shared with TRBD1. This TCR came from a man aged 40-49 years in good health and CMV-seropositive. This CDR3 is CASSQASGGGYTF. CDR3 coding DNA: TGCGCCAGCAGCCAAGCTTCAGGGGGCGGCTACACCTTC.